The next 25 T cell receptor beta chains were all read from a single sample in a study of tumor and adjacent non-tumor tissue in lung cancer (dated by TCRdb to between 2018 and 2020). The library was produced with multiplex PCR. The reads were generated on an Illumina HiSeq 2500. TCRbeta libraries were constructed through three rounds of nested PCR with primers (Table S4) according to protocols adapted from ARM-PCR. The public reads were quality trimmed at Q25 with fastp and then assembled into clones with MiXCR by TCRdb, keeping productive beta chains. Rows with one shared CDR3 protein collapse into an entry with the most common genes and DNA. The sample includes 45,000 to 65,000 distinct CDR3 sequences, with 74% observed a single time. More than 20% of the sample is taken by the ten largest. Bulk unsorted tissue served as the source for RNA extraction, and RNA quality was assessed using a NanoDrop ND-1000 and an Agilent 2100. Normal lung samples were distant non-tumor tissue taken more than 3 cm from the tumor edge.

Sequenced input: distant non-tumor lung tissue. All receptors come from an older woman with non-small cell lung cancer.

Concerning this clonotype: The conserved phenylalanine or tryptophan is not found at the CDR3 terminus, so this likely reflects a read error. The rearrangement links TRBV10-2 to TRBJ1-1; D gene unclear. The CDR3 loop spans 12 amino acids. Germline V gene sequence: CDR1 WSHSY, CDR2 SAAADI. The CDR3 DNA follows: TGCCCCAGCAGTGGCCGCGGGACTGAAGCTTTCATT. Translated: CPSSGRGTEAFI.

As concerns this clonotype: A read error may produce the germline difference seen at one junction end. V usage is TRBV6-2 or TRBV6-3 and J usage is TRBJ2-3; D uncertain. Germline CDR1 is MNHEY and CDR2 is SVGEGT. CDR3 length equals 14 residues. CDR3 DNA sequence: TGTGCTAGCAGTTACGTCTCTAGTACAGATACGCAGAATTTT. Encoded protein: CASSYVSSTDTQNF.

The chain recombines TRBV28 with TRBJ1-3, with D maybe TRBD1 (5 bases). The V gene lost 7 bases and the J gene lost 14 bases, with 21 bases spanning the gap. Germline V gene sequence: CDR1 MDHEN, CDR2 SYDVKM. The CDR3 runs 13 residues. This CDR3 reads CASTAGRGNTVYF. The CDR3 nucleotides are TGTGCCAGCACCGCGGGGAGGGGAAATACCGTATATTTT.

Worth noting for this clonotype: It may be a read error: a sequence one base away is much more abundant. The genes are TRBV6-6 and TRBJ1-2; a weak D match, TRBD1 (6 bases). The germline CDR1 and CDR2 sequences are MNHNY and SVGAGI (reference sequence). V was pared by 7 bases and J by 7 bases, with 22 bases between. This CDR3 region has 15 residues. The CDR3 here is CASNYSTGLGGGYTF. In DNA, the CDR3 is TGTGCCAGCAATTATTCCACAGGGTTGGGCGGTGGCTACACCTTC.

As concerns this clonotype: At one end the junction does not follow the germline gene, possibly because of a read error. In nucleotides, the CDR3 is TGTGCCAGCAGTTATGGAGCTAGCACAGATACGCAGTTTTTT. Translated, it gives CASSYGASTDTQFF. The chain is built from TRBV6-2 or TRBV6-3 and TRBJ2-3; TRBD2 might be the D (5 bases). This CDR3 has 14 amino acids. Germline CDR1 is MNHEY and CDR2 is SVGEGT.

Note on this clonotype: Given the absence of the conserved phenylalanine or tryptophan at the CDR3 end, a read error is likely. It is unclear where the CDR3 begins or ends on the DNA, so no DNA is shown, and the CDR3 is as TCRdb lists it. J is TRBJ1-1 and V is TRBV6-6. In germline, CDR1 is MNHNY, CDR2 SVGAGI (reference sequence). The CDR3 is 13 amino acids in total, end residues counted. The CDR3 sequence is CASSYPDGTEAYI.

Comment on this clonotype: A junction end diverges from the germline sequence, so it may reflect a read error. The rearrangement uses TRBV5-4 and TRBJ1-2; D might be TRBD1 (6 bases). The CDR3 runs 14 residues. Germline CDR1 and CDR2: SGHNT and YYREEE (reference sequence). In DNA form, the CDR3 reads TGCGCCAGCAGCTCGGGACAACTTAACTATGACTACACCTTC. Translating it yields CASSSGQLNYDYTF. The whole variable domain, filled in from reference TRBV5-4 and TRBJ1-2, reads ETGVTQSPTHLIKTRGQQVTLRCSSQSGHNTVSWYQQALGQGPQFIFQYYREEENGRGNFPPRFSGLQFPNYSSELNVNALELDDSALYLCASSSGQLNYDYTFGSGTRLTVV.

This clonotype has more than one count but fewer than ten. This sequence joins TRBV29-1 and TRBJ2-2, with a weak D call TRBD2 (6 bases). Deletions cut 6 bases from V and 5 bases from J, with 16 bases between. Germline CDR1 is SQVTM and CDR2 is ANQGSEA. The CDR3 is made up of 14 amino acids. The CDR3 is CSVSTSRNTGELFF. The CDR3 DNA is TGCAGCGTGTCGACTAGTCGGAATACCGGGGAGCTGTTTTTT.

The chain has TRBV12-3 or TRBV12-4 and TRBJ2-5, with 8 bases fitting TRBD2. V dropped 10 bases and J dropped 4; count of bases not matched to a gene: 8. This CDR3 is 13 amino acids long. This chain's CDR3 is CANSYSGTETQYF. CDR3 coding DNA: TGTGCCAACAGCTATAGCGGGACAGAGACCCAGTACTTC.

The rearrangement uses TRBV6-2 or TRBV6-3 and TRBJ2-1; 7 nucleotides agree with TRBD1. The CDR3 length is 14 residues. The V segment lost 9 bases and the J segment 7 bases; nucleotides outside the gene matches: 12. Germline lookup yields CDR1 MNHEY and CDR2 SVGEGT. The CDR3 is CASSPQGTVNEQFF. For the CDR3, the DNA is TGTGCCAGTAGCCCACAGGGGACAGTTAATGAGCAGTTCTTC.

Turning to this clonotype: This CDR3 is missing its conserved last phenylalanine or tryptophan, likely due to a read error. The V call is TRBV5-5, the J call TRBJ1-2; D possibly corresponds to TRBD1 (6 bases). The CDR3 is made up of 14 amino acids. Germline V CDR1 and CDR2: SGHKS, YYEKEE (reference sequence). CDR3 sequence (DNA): TGTGTCAGCACCTCCGGGACAAAGCCTCCGGGCTACACCTCC. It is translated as CVSTSGTKPPGYTS.

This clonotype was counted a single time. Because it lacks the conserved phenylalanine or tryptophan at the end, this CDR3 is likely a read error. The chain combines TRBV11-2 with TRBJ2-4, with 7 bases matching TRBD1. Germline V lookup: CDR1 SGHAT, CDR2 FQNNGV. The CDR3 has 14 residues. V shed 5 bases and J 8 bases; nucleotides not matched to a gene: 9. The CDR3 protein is CASSPTGTEYIQYL. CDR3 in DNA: TGTGCCAGCAGCCCTACCGGGACAGAATACATTCAGTACCTC.

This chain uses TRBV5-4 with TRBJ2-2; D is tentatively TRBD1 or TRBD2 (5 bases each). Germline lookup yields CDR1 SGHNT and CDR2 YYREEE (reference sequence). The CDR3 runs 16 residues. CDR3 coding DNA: TGTATCAGCAGCCAAGGGACCCGTCGTTCCACCGGGGAGCTGTTTTTT. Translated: CISSQGTRRSTGELFF.

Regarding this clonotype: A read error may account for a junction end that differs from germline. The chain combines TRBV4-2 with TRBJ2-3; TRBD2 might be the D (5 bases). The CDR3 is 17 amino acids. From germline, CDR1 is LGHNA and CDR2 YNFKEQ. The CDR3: CASSQEWERSSIDTQYF. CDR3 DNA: TGTGCTAGCAGCCAAGAATGGGAGCGGTCTAGCATAGACACGCAGTATTTT.

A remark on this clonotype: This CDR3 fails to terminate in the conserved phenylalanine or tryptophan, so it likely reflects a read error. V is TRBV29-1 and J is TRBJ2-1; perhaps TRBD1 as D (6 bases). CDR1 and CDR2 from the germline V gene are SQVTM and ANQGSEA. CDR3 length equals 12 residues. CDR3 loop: CNVGHRAGEQFS. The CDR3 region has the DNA TGCAACGTTGGCCACAGGGCGGGTGAGCAGTTCTCT.

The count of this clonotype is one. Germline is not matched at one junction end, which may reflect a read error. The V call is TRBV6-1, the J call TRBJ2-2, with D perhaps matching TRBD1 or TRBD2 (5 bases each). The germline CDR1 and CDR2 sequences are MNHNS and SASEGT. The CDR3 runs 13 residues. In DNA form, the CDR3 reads TGTGCCGGGGAGACAGATAACACCGGGGAGCTGCTTTTT. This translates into CAGETDNTGELLF.

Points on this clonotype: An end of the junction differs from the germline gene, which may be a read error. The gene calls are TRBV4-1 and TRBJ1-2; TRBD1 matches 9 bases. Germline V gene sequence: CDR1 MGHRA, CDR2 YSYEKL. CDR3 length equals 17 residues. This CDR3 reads CASSYESRTGAYYGYTF. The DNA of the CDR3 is TGCGCTAGCAGCTACGAGTCTAGGACAGGGGCCTATTATGGCTACACCTTC.

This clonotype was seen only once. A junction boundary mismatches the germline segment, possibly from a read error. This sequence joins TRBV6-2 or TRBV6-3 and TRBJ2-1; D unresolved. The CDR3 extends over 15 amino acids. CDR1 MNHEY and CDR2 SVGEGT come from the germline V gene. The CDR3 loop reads CARASTHHSYNEQLF. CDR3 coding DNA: TGTGCCAGGGCCAGTACCCATCATTCCTACAATGAGCAGTTATTC.

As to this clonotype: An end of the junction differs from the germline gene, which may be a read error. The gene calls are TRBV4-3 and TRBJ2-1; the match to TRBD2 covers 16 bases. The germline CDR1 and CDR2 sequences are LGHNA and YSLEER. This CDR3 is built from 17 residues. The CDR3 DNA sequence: TGCGCCAGCAGCCATGCATCGGGACTAGCGGGAGGGAATGAGCAGTCCTTC. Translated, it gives CASSHASGLAGGNEQSF.

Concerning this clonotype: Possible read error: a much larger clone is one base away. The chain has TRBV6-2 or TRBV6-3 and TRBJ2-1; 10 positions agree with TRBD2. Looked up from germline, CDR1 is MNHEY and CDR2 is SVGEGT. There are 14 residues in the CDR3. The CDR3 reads CAGQREGLDNELFF. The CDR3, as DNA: TGTGCCGGTCAGCGGGAGGGCCTGGACAATGAGCTGTTCTTC.

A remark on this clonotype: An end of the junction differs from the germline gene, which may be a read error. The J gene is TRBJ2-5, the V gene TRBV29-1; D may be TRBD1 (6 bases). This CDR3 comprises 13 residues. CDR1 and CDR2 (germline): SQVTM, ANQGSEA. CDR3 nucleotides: TGCAGCACCACAGGGAAAGTCTTGGAGACCCAGTATTTC. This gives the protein CSTTGKVLETQYF.

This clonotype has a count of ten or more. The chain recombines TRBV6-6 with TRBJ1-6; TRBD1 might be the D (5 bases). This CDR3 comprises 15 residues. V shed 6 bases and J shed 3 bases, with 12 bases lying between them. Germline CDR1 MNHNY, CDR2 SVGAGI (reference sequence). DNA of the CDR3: TGTGCCAGCAGCTTGGGACCGTTCTATAATTCACCCCTCCACTTT. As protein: CASSLGPFYNSPLHF.

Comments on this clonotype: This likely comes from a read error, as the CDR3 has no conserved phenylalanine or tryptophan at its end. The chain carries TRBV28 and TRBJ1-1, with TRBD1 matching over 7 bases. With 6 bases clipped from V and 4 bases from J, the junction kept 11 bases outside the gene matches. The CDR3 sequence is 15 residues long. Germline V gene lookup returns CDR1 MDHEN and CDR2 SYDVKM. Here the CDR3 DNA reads TGTGCCAGCAGACGACAGGGACCCACTATCACTGAAGCTTTCTCT. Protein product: CASRRQGPTITEAFS.

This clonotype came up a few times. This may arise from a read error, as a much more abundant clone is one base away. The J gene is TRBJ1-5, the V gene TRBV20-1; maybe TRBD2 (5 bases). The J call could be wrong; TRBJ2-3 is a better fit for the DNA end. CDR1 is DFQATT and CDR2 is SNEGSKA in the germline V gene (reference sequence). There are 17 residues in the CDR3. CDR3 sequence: CSARESRAGSSNQPQYF. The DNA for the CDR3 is TGCAGTGCTAGAGAATCTAGGGCAGGTTCTAGCAATCAGCCCCAGTATTTT.

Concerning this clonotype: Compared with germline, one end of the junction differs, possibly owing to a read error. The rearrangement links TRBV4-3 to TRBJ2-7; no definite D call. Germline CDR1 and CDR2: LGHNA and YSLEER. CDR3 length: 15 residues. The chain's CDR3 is CASSQDRQESVERYF. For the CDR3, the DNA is TGCGCCAGCAGCCAAGACCGGCAGGAGTCTGTGGAGCGGTACTTC.